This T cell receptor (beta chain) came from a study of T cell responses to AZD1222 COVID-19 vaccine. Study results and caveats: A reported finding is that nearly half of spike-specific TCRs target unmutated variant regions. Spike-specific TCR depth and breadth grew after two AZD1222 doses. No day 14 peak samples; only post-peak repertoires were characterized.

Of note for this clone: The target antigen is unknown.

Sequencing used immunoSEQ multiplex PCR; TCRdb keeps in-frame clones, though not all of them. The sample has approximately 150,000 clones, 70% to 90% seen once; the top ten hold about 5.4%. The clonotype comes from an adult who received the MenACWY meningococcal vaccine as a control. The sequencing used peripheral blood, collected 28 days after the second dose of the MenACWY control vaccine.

This CDR3 reads CASSLYQLGNTIYF. In DNA, the CDR3 is TGTGCCAGCAGCTTGTACCAACTCGGAAACACCATATATTTT. V is TRBV5-4 and J is TRBJ1-3; D call uncertain. Germline V lookup: CDR1 SGHNT, CDR2 YYREEE (reference sequence). The CDR3 spans 14 residues. Deletions cut 1 base from V and 4 bases from J, with 9 bases between.